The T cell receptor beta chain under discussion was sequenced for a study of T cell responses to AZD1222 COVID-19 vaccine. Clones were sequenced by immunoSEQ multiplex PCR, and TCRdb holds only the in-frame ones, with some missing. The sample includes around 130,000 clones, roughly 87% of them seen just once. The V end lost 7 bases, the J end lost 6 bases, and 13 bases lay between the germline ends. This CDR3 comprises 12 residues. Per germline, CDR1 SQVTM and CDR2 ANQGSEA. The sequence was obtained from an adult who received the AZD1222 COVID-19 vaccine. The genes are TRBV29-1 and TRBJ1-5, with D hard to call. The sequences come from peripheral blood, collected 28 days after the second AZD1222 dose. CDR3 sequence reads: CSAATVGQPQHF. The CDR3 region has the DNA TGCAGCGCCGCGACGGTTGGTCAGCCCCAGCATTTT.